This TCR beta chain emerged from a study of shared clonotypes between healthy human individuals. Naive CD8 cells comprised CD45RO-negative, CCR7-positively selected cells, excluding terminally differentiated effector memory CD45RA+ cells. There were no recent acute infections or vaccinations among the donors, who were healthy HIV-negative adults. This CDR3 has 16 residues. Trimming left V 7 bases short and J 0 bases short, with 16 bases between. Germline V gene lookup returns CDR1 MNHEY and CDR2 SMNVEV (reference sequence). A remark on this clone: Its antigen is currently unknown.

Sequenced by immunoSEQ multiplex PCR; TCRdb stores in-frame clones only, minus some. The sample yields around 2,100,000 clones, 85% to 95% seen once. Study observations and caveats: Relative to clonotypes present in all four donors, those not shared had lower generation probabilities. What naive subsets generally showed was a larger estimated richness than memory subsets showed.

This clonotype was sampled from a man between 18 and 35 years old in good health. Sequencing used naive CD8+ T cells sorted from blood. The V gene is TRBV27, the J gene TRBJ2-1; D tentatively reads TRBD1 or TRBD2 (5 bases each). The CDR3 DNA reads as TGTGCCAGCAACGTCGGGACCCTGAGCTCCTACAATGAGCAGTTCTTC. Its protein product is CASNVGTLSSYNEQFF.